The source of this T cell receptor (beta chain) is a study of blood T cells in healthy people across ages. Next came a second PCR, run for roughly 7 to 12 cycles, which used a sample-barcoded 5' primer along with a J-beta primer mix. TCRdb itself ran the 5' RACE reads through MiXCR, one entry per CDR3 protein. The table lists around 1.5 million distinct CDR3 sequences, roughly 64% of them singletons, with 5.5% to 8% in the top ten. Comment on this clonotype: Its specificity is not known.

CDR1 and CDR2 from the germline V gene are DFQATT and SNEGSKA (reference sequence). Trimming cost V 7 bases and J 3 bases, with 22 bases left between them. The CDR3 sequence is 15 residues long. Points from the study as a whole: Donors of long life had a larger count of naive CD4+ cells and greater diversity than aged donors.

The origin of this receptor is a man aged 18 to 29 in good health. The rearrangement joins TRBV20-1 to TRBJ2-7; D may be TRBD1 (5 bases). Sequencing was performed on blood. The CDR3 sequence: CSVPGNIGEYYEQYF. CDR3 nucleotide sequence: TGCAGTGTTCCTGGAAATATAGGGGAATACTACGAGCAGTACTTC.